The T cell receptor (beta chain) described here comes from a study of blood T cell repertoires in COVID-19. About the research overall: Samples of COVID-19 (acute and convalescent) were obtained from the United States, Italy and Spain. Sources were T cells, B-cell-depleted T cells, or PBMCs; the material itself was cDNA or gDNA.

This clone was picked up a small number of times. The trim removed 6 bases at V and 8 bases at J, leaving 9 bases unmatched. The length of the CDR3 is 13 residues. Germline V CDR1 and CDR2: MGHDK, SYGVNS. In the original workflow: Reference gene primer amplification gave estimated nucleated cell counts. Data came from immunoSEQ multiplex PCR; TCRdb stores just in-frame clones and leaves some out. V, J and clone size are taken as reported in that table, and D and trimming were inferred from the DNA itself. This table holds 20,000 to 25,000 clones, about 90% found once. This TCR came from a man aged 70 or older with active COVID-19. This chain links TRBV25-1 with TRBJ1-2; 7 bases are a match to TRBD1. What was sequenced was peripheral blood. The chain's CDR3 is CASSQRGGGGYTF. CDR3 DNA: TGTGCCAGCAGCCAACGAGGGGGCGGGGGCTACACCTTC.